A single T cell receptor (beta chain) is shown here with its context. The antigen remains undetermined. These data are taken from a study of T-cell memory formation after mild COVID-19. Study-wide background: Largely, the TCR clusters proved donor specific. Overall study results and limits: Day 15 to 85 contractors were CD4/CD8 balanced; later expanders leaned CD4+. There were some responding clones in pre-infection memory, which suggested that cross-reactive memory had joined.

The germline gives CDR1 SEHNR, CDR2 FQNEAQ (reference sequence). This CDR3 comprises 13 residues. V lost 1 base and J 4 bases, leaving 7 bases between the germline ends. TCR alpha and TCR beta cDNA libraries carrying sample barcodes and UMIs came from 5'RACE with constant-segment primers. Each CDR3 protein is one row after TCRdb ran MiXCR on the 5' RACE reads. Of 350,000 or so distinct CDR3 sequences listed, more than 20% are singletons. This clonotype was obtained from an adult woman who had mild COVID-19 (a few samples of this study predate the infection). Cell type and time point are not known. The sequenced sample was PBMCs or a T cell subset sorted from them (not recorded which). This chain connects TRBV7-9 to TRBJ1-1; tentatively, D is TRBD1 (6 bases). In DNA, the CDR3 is TGTGCCAGCAGCTTAGACAGGGTCACTGAAGCTTTCTTT. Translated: CASSLDRVTEAFF.